The 30 T cell receptor beta chains presented below share a single source sample, sequenced in a study of T cell clonality in common variable immunodeficiency. Profiling relied on immunoSEQ multiplex PCR, and the TCRdb table lists in-frame clones only, not all of them. The data show fewer than 60,000 clones, with none appearing a single time. Input material: peripheral blood mononuclear cells. These receptors were taken from a person between 18 and 70 years old in good health.

Comment on this clone: The read ends 3 residues shy of where the CDR3 ends; the end is completed using the germline J gene. This chain uses TRBV19 with TRBJ1-5, with 9 bases lining up with TRBD1. There are 16 residues in the CDR3. With V trimmed by 1 base and J by 4 bases, 5 bases remained unmatched. Germline V lookup: CDR1 LNHDA, CDR2 SQIVND (reference sequence). The CDR3 loop is CASSIVGTGKNQPQHF. CDR3 bases read: TGTGCCAGTAGTATAGTTGGGACAGGGAAAAATCAGCCC. Using reference TRBV19 and TRBJ1-5 for the parts outside the CDR3, the full variable domain is DGGITQSPKYLFRKEGQNVTLSCEQNLNHDAMYWYRQDPGQGLRLIYYSQIVNDFQKGDIAEGYSVSREKKESFPLTVTSAQKNPTAFYLCASSIVGTGKNQPQHFGDGTRLSIL.

Ten or more counts support this clone. The read terminates 3 residues before the CDR3 end, so the remaining end is supplied by the germline J gene. The J gene is TRBJ2-2, the V gene TRBV7-3; D possibly corresponds to TRBD2 (6 bases). This CDR3 has 17 residues. Germline values: CDR1 SGHTA, CDR2 FQGTGA. With 1 base removed from V and 2 bases from J, the gap between germline ends came to 14 bases. The sequenced CDR3 bases are TGTGCCAGCAGCTTAATGCGGGGACCAGTAAACACCGGGGAG. This sequence encodes CASSLMRGPVNTGE. The entire CDR3 protein reads CASSLMRGPVNTGELFF. Using reference TRBV7-3 and TRBJ2-2 for the parts outside the CDR3, the full variable domain is GAGVSQTPSNKVTEKGKYVELRCDPISGHTALYWYRQSLGQGPEFLIYFQGTGAADDSGLPNDRFFAVRPEGSVSTLKIQRTERGDSAVYLCASSLMRGPVNTGELFFGEGSRLTVL.

The table lists this clone with many counts. The DNA read from the CDR3 is TGTGCCAGCAGCGTAACGGGGACTAACACAGATACG. Translated: CASSVTGTNTDT. The full-length CDR3 reads as CASSVTGTNTDTQYF. J is TRBJ2-3 and V is TRBV9, with TRBD2 identical over 7 bases. The CDR3 extends 3 residues past the end of the read, so its final part is completed from the germline J gene. CDR1 and CDR2 (germline): SGDLS, YYNGEE. The CDR3 extends over 15 amino acids. Trimming at V came to 1 base and at J to 2 bases, leaving 4 bases not matched to a gene.

This clone was seen repeatedly, ten times or more. Coverage ceases 3 residues before the CDR3 finishes, and the germline J gene fills in the end. The rearrangement joins TRBV7-6 to TRBJ2-4; 10 bases map to TRBD2. The V gene end was trimmed by 3 bases and the J gene end by 0 bases; junction bases not matched to a gene: 2. The germline V gene has CDR1 SGHVS and CDR2 FNYEAQ. The length of the CDR3 is 16 residues. The CDR3: CASSLTSGPAKNIQYF. Incomplete CDR3 DNA: TGTGCCAGCAGCTTGACTAGCGGGCCAGCCAAAAACATT.

This clone was seen many times. The read ends 3 residues early relative to the CDR3; the germline J gene fills the gap. The chain joins TRBV30 to TRBJ1-4; possibly TRBD1 for D (6 bases). Trimming removed 3 bases at V and 8 bases at J, with 19 bases between. Per the germline V gene, CDR1 is GTSNPN and CDR2 is SVGIG (reference sequence). This CDR3 contains 15 residues. The DNA read from the CDR3 is TGTGCCTGGAGGGAACAGGGATTAGGAGGGGAAAAA. Translated, it gives CAWREQGLGGEK. The whole CDR3 protein reads CAWREQGLGGEKLFF.

This clone showed up many times. The CDR3 is cut off 3 residues early in the read; its end comes from the germline J gene. The chain recombines TRBV5-1 with TRBJ2-1; 7 nucleotides align to TRBD2. Per germline, CDR1 SGHRS and CDR2 YFSETQ. V was pared by 0 bases and J by 6 bases, with 12 bases of the junction left unmatched. The CDR3 is 17 amino acids. CDR3 DNA (partial): TGCGCCAGCAGCTTGGTGACTAGCCGCGCACTCGTCAATGAG. This gives the protein CASSLVTSRALVNE. The complete CDR3 sequence is CASSLVTSRALVNEQFF.

This clone was detected ten times or more. The CDR3 spells CSALGAPGDTQYF. The sequenced CDR3 bases are TGCAGTGCGCTAGGGGCCCCTGGGGATACG. The chain combines TRBV20-1 with TRBJ2-3; perhaps TRBD1 as D (5 bases). Read sequence stops 3 residues before the CDR3 end, and the germline J gene provides the missing end. Germline values: CDR1 DFQATT, CDR2 SNEGSKA (reference sequence). Trimming removed 6 bases from V and 6 bases from J, with 16 bases in between. The CDR3 consists of 13 residues.

In this sample, this clone turned up many times. The sequence runs out 3 residues before the end of the CDR3; the remainder is reconstructed from the germline J gene. The J gene is TRBJ2-7, the V gene TRBV6-1; D call uncertain. The V end lost 2 bases, the J end lost 3 bases, and 8 bases lay between the germline ends. CDR3 length equals 13 residues. CDR1 and CDR2 (germline): MNHNS, SASEGT. The sequenced part of the CDR3 DNA is TGTGCCAGCAGTGAATTGTCTCGCTACGAG. This gives the protein CASSELSRYE. The whole CDR3 protein is CASSELSRYEQYF.

Many counts were recorded for this clone. The CDR3 is cut off 3 residues early in the read; its end comes from the germline J gene. V is TRBV28 and J is TRBJ2-1; possibly TRBD2 for D (5 bases). V dropped 7 bases and J dropped 7 bases, with 17 bases sitting between them. The length of the CDR3 is 14 residues. The V gene's germline CDR1 is MDHEN and CDR2 SYDVKM. CDR3 DNA (partial): TGTGCCAGCAAAGGTTCCACGACTATTAATGAG. This translates into CASKGSTTINE. The entire CDR3 sequence reads CASKGSTTINEQFF.

This clone came up many times. With the read ending 3 residues before the CDR3 end, the germline J gene is used to fill in that end. The chain couples TRBV20-1 to TRBJ2-5; 7 nucleotides line up with TRBD2. This CDR3 is 11 amino acids long. Losses at the gene ends were 5 bases for V and 5 bases for J; bases not matched to a gene: 2. Germline-derived CDR1 and CDR2 are DFQATT and SNEGSKA (reference sequence). CDR3 DNA, as far as it was read: TGCAGTGCTCAGGGAGGGGAGACC. Encoded protein: CSAQGGET. The entire CDR3 is CSAQGGETQYF.

The table lists this clone with many counts. The read comes to an end 3 residues before the CDR3 does, leaving the germline J gene to fill in the end. The chain uses TRBV29-1 and TRBJ2-7; D gene uncertain. V was cut by 6 bases and J by 2 bases, with 11 bases left in between. The CDR3 is 12 amino acids. Looked up from germline, CDR1 is SQVTM and CDR2 is ANQGSEA. This CDR3 is CSVTTETYEQYF. The CDR3 DNA, read in part, is TGCAGCGTGACAACGGAAACCTACGAG.

This clone has at least ten counts. The read gets to within 3 residues of the CDR3 end, and the germline J gene fills in the rest. The chain is built from TRBV20-1 and TRBJ2-3, with 9 bases that match TRBD2. J gave up 3 bases and V 5 bases, and 12 bases lay outside the gene matches. The length of the CDR3 is 16 residues. The germline V gene has CDR1 DFQATT and CDR2 SNEGSKA (reference sequence). The CDR3 loop is CSAPDSGSGRTDTQYF. The DNA read from the CDR3 is TGCAGTGCTCCAGATAGCGGGAGTGGGAGGACAGATACG.

The covered CDR3 bases are TGCGCCAGCAGCCCGGAGGGACAGGGTCACGTTGGA. Its protein product is CASSPEGQGHVG. The full CDR3 reads CASSPEGQGHVGLFF. V usage is TRBV5-1 and J usage is TRBJ1-4, with 9 bases lining up with TRBD1. The CDR3 is cut off 3 residues early in the read; its end comes from the germline J gene. Looked up from germline, CDR1 is SGHRS and CDR2 is YFSETQ. The CDR3 is 15 amino acids.

On this clone: Read data end 3 residues before the CDR3 end; the end is taken from the germline J gene. The rearrangement joins TRBV29-1 to TRBJ2-5; possibly TRBD1 for D (5 bases). The V end was cut by 5 bases, the J end by 3 bases, with 10 bases between. CDR1 SQVTM and CDR2 ANQGSEA come from the germline V gene. This CDR3 has 12 residues. The chain's CDR3 is CSVLGAEETQYF. Partial CDR3 DNA: TGCAGCGTTCTAGGGGCCGAAGAGACC.

The sample holds a few counts of this clone. Read sequence stops 3 residues before the CDR3 end, and the germline J gene provides the missing end. This chain links TRBV5-1 with TRBJ2-5; 11 positions match TRBD2. The CDR3 contains 17 residues. CDR1 is SGHRS and CDR2 is YFSETQ in the germline V gene. The ends lost 0 bases at V and 2 bases at J; junction bases unmatched: 6. Here the CDR3 reads CASSLGGSSGGQETQYF. The CDR3 bases that were read are TGCGCCAGCAGCTTGGGGGGCTCTAGCGGGGGGCAAGAGACC.

This clone was seen repeatedly, ten times or more. The sequenced fragment ends 3 residues before the CDR3 boundary, so the rest is inferred from the germline J gene. The rearrangement joins TRBV7-2 to TRBJ2-2; D unclear. Germline assignment: CDR1 SGHTA and CDR2 FQGNSA. V was shortened by 6 bases and J by 4 bases, with 12 bases between the two germline ends. This CDR3 contains 14 residues. The CDR3 spells CASRSTPGTGELFF. The sequenced part of the CDR3 DNA is TGTGCCAGCAGATCCACTCCGGGCACCGGGGAG.

This clone was detected ten times or more. The missing CDR3 end, 3 residues past where the read stops, is filled in from the germline J gene. This rearrangement joins TRBV7-2 to TRBJ1-5; possible D gene TRBD1, 5 bases. This CDR3 has 13 residues. Per the germline V gene, CDR1 is SGHTA and CDR2 is FQGNSA. V dropped 3 bases and J dropped 6 bases, with 9 bases sitting between them. Incomplete CDR3 DNA: TGTGCCAGCAGCTTGACGGGGGGTCAGCCC. This codes for CASSLTGGQP. The whole CDR3 is CASSLTGGQPQHF. The full variable domain, in which reference TRBV7-2 and TRBJ1-5 provide the parts outside the CDR3, is GAGVSQSPSNKVTEKGKDVELRCDPISGHTALYWYRQSLGQGLEFLIYFQGNSAPDKSGLPSDRFSAERTGGSVSTLTIQRTQQEDSAVYLCASSLTGGQPQHFGDGTRLSIL.

Many counts were recorded for this clone. The read finishes 3 residues shy of the CDR3 end, and the germline J gene is used to complete it. The chain links TRBV14 to TRBJ2-3, with a tentative D call TRBD1 (6 bases). Germline assignment: CDR1 SGHDN and CDR2 FVKESK. The CDR3 has 14 amino acids. The V and J ends lost 0 bases and 8 bases respectively, with 12 bases between them. Incomplete CDR3 DNA: TGTGCCAGCAGCCAAGATACAGGGCTGCTTACG. It yields the protein CASSQDTGLLT. The complete CDR3 reads CASSQDTGLLTQYF.

This clone was seen many times. From the germline J gene comes the end of the CDR3, since the read stops 3 residues before it. The J gene is TRBJ2-3, the V gene TRBV10-1, with D perhaps TRBD2 (6 bases). Germline V gene data show CDR1 as WNHNN and CDR2 as SYGVQD (reference sequence). There are 16 residues in the CDR3. CDR3 DNA (partial): TGCGCCAGCAGTGAATGGATTCGGGGGAGCAATCAGCCG. It specifies CASSEWIRGSNQP. Given in full, the CDR3 is CASSEWIRGSNQPQYF.

Note on this clone: The read stops 3 residues short of the end of the CDR3; the missing end is completed from the germline J gene. The chain joins TRBV19 to TRBJ1-5, with a weak D call TRBD1 (6 bases). CDR3 length: 14 amino acids. Germline CDR1 reads LNHDA; CDR2 reads SQIVND (reference sequence). V dropped 5 bases and J dropped 5 bases, with 13 bases sitting between them. Partial CDR3 DNA: TGTGCCAGTAGTGCCGTCGGGGGGCATCAGCCC. Translated, it gives CASSAVGGHQP. The entire CDR3 protein reads CASSAVGGHQPQHF.

This clone has only a few counts. The read gets to within 3 residues of the CDR3 end, and the germline J gene fills in the rest. The chain joins TRBV19 to TRBJ1-5; 8 bases are a match to TRBD1. Germline CDR1 LNHDA, CDR2 SQIVND (reference sequence). This CDR3 spans 17 amino acids. J was trimmed by 4 bases and V by 5 bases; bases with no gene match: 13. The CDR3 region is CASSSPRVTGANQPQHF. Incomplete CDR3 DNA: TGTGCCAGTAGTTCCCCCCGGGTGACAGGGGCTAATCAGCCC.

This clone was seen ten or more times. The sequenced fragment ends 3 residues before the CDR3 boundary, so the rest is inferred from the germline J gene. This chain links TRBV5-4 with TRBJ2-2, with 12 bases identical to TRBD2. The CDR3 covers 13 residues. Germline V lookup: CDR1 SGHNT, CDR2 YYREEE (reference sequence). V gave up 8 bases and J gave up 6 bases; unmatched junction bases: 2. The CDR3 loop reads CASSSGGAGELFF. The DNA read from the CDR3 is TGTGCCAGTTCTAGCGGGGGGGCCGGGGAG. Full variable domain (remainder filled in from reference TRBV5-4 and TRBJ2-2): ETGVTQSPTHLIKTRGQQVTLRCSSQSGHNTVSWYQQALGQGPQFIFQYYREEENGRGNFPPRFSGLQFPNYSSELNVNALELDDSALYLCASSSGGAGELFFGEGSRLTVL.

This clone was recorded at least ten times. The read halts 3 residues ahead of the CDR3 end, with the missing end drawn from the germline J gene. The V gene is TRBV6-4, the J gene TRBJ2-1, with TRBD2 identical over 7 bases. The CDR3 is 16 amino acids. Trimming at V came to 1 base and at J to 3 bases, leaving 6 bases not matched to a gene. Germline values: CDR1 MRHNA, CDR2 SNTAGT. This CDR3 is CASSDLSGGFYNEQFF. The part of the CDR3 DNA that was read is TGTGCCAGCAGTGACTTGTCCGGGGGGTTCTACAATGAG.

This clone has ten or more counts. The CDR3 end is not reached by the read, which stops 3 residues before it; the germline J gene fills it in. The chain is built from TRBV7-3 and TRBJ2-3, with 7 nucleotides matching TRBD2. With V trimmed by 5 bases and J by 0 bases, 5 bases remained unmatched. The germline V gene encodes CDR1 SGHTA and CDR2 FQGTGA. The CDR3 runs to 15 residues. The CDR3 protein is CASSISGFSTDTQYF. CDR3 DNA (partial): TGTGCCAGCAGCATTAGCGGGTTTAGCACAGATACG.

The table lists this clone with many counts. The CDR3 is cut off 3 residues early in the read; its end comes from the germline J gene. The chain has TRBV19 and TRBJ2-3, with 12 nucleotides matching TRBD1. V lost 6 bases and J lost 6; bases outside the gene matches: 10. CDR1 is LNHDA, CDR2 SQIVND, per germline (reference sequence). This CDR3 spans 16 amino acids. CDR3 bases read: TGTGCCAGTAGGGGGGACAGGGGGCGCGGAGAGGATACG. It yields the protein CASRGDRGRGEDT. The CDR3 in its entirety is CASRGDRGRGEDTQYF.

This clone was counted a few times. The sequenced fragment ends 3 residues before the CDR3 boundary, so the rest is inferred from the germline J gene. The rearrangement links TRBV30 to TRBJ2-2; possibly TRBD1 for D (5 bases). The CDR3 consists of 13 residues. Trimming took off 3 bases at V and 8 bases at J, with 13 bases between the two ends. Germline V gene data show CDR1 as GTSNPN and CDR2 as SVGIG (reference sequence). Partial CDR3 DNA: TGTGCCTGGAGCCGACAGCATGAAGGGGAG. It is translated as CAWSRQHEGE. The CDR3 in full is CAWSRQHEGELFF.

With respect to this clone: Read data end 3 residues before the CDR3 end; the end is taken from the germline J gene. V gene TRBV2 combines with J gene TRBJ1-4; weak D call: TRBD1 (5 bases). CDR3 size: 15 residues. Per the germline V gene, CDR1 is SNHLY and CDR2 is FYNNEI. Deletions cut 6 bases from V and 4 bases from J, with 15 bases between. CDR3 loop: CASSKAPGGNEKLFF. CDR3 bases read: TGTGCCAGCAGCAAAGCCCCCGGGGGTAATGAAAAA.

The table lists this clone with many counts. The read terminates 3 residues before the CDR3 end, so the remaining end is supplied by the germline J gene. The chain recombines TRBV19 with TRBJ2-7, with 8 bases that match TRBD2. CDR3 length: 13 amino acids. The V gene end was trimmed by 6 bases and the J gene end by 3 bases; junction bases not matched to a gene: 4. The germline V gene encodes CDR1 LNHDA and CDR2 SQIVND (reference sequence). The CDR3 loop is CASSSGSSYEQYF. The part of the CDR3 DNA that was read is TGTGCCAGTAGCAGCGGGAGTAGCTACGAG.

This clone has ten or more counts. The CDR3 goes on 3 residues after the read ends, and that part is filled in from the germline J gene. The rearrangement links TRBV5-6 to TRBJ2-7; tentative D call: TRBD2 (6 bases). The V gene's germline CDR1 is SGHDT and CDR2 YYEEEE. This CDR3 comprises 14 residues. With 6 bases removed from V and 4 bases from J, the gap between germline ends came to 17 bases. The CDR3 DNA, read in part, is TGTGCCAGCATCCTCCGGATGGGGGGATACGAG. Translating gives CASILRMGGYE. The whole CDR3 region reads CASILRMGGYEQYF. Filled out from reference TRBV5-6 and TRBJ2-7, the complete variable domain reads DAGVTQSPTHLIKTRGQQVTLRCSPKSGHDTVSWYQQALGQGPQFIFQYYEEEERQRGNFPDRFSGHQFPNYSSELNVNALLLGDSALYLCASILRMGGYEQYFGPGTRLTVT.

Many counts were recorded for this clone. Coverage ceases 3 residues before the CDR3 finishes, and the germline J gene fills in the end. The chain has TRBV2 and TRBJ2-5, with D perhaps matching TRBD1 (6 bases). V lost 6 bases to trimming and J lost 1 base, with 12 bases between them. This CDR3 has 14 residues. Germline V lookup: CDR1 SNHLY, CDR2 FYNNEI. The CDR3 here is CASRPAGAQETQYF. CDR3 DNA (partial): TGTGCCAGCAGGCCGGCAGGGGCCCAAGAGACC.